This T cell receptor (beta chain) stems from a study of blood T cell repertoires in COVID-19. Under the authors' procedure: For nucleated cells, counts were estimated from reference gene primer amplification. TCRdb's table, derived via immunoSEQ multiplex PCR, lists solely in-frame clones and lacks some. The DNA gave D and trimming, while V, J and clone size come from that table. Of 95,000 to 150,000 clones listed, roughly 88% are singletons. This clone has a single count. The CDR3 length is 15 residues. V lost 2 bases and J lost 8; bases outside the gene matches: 5. Per germline, CDR1 KGHSH and CDR2 LQKENI.

The specimen sequenced was peripheral blood. The V gene is TRBV18, the J gene TRBJ2-1, with TRBD2 matching over 11 bases. The sequence was collected from a man aged 35-49 years with acute or convalescent COVID-19. CDR3 amino acids: CASSPTSGSIDEQFF. Here the CDR3 DNA reads TGTGCCAGCTCACCAACTAGCGGGAGTATAGATGAGCAGTTCTTC.